This T cell receptor beta chain is from a study of blood T cells in healthy people across ages. Alongside a J-beta primer mix, a sample-barcoded 5' primer served in a second PCR lasting about 7 to 11 cycles. TCRdb reprocessed the 5' RACE reads via MiXCR and lists one record per CDR3 protein. The top ten hold under 50% of the sample, which has more than 650,000 distinct CDR3 sequences, roughly 53% seen once. The germline V gene has CDR1 SGHRS and CDR2 YFSETQ. This CDR3 contains 15 residues. The sequence came from a man older than 75 in good health. The chain combines TRBV5-1 with TRBJ2-5, with TRBD1 identical over 9 bases. The better agreement between TRBJ2-7 and the DNA end casts doubt on the J call. Source material: blood. CDR3 sequence reads: CASSQNPGQGSEQYF. CDR3 in DNA: TGCGCCAGCAGCCAAAACCCGGGACAGGGTTCCGAGCAGTACTTC.